This T cell receptor beta chain appears in the sequencing data of a study of blood T cell repertoires in COVID-19. Study information: Acute-phase and convalescent COVID-19 samples originated in the United States, Italy and Spain.

Per the original methods: It was from reference gene primer amplification that nucleated cell counts were estimated. Clones were sequenced by immunoSEQ multiplex PCR, and TCRdb holds only the in-frame ones, with some missing. The V and J calls and clone size were taken over from that table, and D and trimming were inferred from the DNA. Of 200,000 to 250,000 clones in the sample, around nine tenths were seen once. The length of the CDR3 is 14 residues. Germline assignment: CDR1 MNHNS and CDR2 SASEGT. Between the trimmed V and J ends, which lost 2 bases and 8 bases, there was a span of 13 bases. The sequence came from a woman aged 55-69 years with acute or convalescent COVID-19. The V call is TRBV6-1, the J call TRBJ2-1; no reliable D call. Source material: peripheral blood. Written as DNA, the CDR3 is TGTGCCAGCAGTGAAATAAGAGGTTGGGATGAGCAGTTCTTC. Encoded protein: CASSEIRGWDEQFF.